The entry below describes one T cell receptor (beta chain). This entry comes from a study of blood T cell repertoires in COVID-19. Study at large: Sources were T cells, B-cell-depleted T cells, or PBMCs; the material itself was cDNA or gDNA.

Produced via immunoSEQ multiplex PCR; TCRdb's table is partial and in-frame only. The sample yields roughly 80,000 clones, over 80% seen once. The receptor's source is a human donor in a cohort sampled during active COVID-19. The material sequenced was peripheral blood.

CDR3 protein: CASSAGAFANTGELFF. The CDR3 nucleotides are TGTGCCAGCAGCGCAGGGGCGTTCGCGAACACCGGGGAGCTGTTTTTT. V is TRBV11-2 and J is TRBJ2-2, with D tentatively TRBD1 (6 bases). Germline V gene data show CDR1 as SGHAT and CDR2 as FQNNGV. V lost 5 bases, J lost 0 bases, and 13 bases lay in between. This CDR3 comprises 16 residues.